The clone carrying this TCR beta chain appeared a few times. The data were taken from a study of T-cell memory formation after mild COVID-19. TCRdb reprocessed the 5' RACE reads with MiXCR, giving one entry per CDR3 protein. The sample includes 450,000 to 650,000 distinct CDR3 sequences, less than 25% of them seen just once. Germline V CDR1 and CDR2: MNHEY, SVGAGI. V was shortened by 3 bases and J by 2 bases, with 8 bases between the two germline ends. This CDR3 spans 13 amino acids. The rearrangement links TRBV6-5 to TRBJ2-7; no reliable D call. This sequence originates from an adult woman who had mild COVID-19 (a few samples of this study predate the infection). Cell type and time point are not known. The sample was PBMCs or a T cell subset sorted from them (not recorded which). CDR3 DNA: TGTGCCAGCAGTTATAGGGTCGCCTACGAGCAGTACTTC. It translates to CASSYRVAYEQYF.